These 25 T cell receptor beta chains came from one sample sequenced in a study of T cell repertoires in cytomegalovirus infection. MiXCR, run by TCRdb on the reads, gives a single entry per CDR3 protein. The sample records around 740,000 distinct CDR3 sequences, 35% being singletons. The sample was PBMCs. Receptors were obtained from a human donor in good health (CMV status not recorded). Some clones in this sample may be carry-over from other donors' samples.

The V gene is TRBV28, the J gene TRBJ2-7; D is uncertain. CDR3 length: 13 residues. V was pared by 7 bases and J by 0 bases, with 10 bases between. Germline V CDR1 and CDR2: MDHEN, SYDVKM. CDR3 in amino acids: CASTPLISYEQYF. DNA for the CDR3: TGTGCCAGCACCCCCCTGATCTCCTACGAGCAGTACTTC.

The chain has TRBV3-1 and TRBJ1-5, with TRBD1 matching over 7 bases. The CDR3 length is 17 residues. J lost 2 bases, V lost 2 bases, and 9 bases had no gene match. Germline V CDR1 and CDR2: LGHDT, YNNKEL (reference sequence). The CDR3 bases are TGTGCCAGCAGCCAATCACAGGGGATGGGGGGCAATCAGCCCCAGCATTTT. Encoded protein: CASSQSQGMGGNQPQHF.

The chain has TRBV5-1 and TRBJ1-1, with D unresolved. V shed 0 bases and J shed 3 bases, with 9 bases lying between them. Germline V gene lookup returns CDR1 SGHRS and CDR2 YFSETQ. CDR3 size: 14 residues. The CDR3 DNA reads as TGCGCCAGCAGCTTGGAAGCACAGCACACTGAAGCTTTCTTT. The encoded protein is CASSLEAQHTEAFF. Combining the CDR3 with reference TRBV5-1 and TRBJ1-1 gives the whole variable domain KAGVTQTPRYLIKTRGQQVTLSCSPISGHRSVSWYQQTPGQGLQFLFEYFSETQRNKGNFPGRFSGRQFSNSRSEMNVSTLELGDSALYLCASSLEAQHTEAFFGQGTRLTVV.

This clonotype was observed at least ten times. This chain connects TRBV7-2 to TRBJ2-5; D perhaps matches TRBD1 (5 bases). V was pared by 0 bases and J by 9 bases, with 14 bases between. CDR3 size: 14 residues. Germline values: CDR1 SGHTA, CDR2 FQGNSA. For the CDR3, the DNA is TGTGCCAGCAGCTTAGCAGGGGCAGCTGCGTCCCAGTACTTC. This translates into CASSLAGAAASQYF.

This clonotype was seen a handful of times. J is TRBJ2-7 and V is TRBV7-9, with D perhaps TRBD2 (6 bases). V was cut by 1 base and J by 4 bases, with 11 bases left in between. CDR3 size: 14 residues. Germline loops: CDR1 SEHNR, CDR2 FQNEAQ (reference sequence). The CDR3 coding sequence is TGTGCCAGCAGCTTAGAACTAGCTCAGTACGAGCAGTACTTC. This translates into CASSLELAQYEQYF.

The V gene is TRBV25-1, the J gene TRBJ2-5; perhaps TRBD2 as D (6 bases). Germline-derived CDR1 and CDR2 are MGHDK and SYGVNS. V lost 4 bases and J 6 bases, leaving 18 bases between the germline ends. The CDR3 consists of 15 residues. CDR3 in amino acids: CASSGGTTLGKTQYF. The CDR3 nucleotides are TGTGCCAGCAGTGGCGGGACGACCTTGGGGAAGACCCAGTACTTC.

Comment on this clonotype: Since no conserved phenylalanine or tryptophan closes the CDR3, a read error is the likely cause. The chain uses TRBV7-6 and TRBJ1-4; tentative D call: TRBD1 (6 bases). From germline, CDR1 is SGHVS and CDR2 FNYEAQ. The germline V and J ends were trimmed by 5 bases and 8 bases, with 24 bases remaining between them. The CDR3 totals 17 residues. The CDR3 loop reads CASSPRLGGRMEEKLFC. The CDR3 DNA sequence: TGTGCCAGCAGCCCAAGGCTGGGGGGGCGAATGGAGGAAAAACTGTTTTGT.

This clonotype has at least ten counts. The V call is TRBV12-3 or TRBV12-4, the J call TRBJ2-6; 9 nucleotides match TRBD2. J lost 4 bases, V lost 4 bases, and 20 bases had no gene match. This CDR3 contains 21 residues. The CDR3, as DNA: TGTGCCAGCAGTTCTGCCCTCGGGGTGATAGCGGGGGTAGGGGGGGCCAACGTCCTGACTTTC. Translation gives CASSSALGVIAGVGGANVLTF.

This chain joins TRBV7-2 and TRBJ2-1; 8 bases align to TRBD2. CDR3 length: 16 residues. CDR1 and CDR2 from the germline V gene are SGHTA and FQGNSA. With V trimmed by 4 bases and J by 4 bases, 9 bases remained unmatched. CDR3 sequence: CASSSRWGTRYNEQFF. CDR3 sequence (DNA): TGTGCCAGCAGCTCCCGTTGGGGGACTAGATACAATGAGCAGTTCTTC.

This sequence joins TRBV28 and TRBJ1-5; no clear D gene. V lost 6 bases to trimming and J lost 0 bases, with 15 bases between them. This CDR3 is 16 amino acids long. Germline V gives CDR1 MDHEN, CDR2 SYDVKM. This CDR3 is CASSFREPYSNQPQHF. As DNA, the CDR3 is TGTGCCAGCAGCTTTAGGGAGCCCTATAGCAATCAGCCCCAGCATTTT.

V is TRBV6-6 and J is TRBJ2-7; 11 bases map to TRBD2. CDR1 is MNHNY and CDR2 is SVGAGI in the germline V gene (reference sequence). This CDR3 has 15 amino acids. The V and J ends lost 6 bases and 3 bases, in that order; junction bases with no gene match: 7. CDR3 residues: CASRNLAGGGYEQYF. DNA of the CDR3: TGTGCCAGCAGGAACCTAGCGGGGGGAGGCTACGAGCAGTACTTC.

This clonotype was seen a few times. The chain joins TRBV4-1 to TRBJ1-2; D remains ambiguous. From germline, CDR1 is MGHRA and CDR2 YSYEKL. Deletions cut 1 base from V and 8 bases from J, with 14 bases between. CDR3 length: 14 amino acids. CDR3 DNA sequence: TGCGCCAGCAGCCAAGTTCCGAAAGCTAGGGGCTACACCTTC. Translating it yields CASSQVPKARGYTF.

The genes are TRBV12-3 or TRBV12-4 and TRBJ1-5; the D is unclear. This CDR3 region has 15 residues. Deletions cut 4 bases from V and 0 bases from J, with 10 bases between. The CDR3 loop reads CASSSDGRSNQPQHF. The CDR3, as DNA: TGTGCCAGCAGTTCGGACGGCCGTAGCAATCAGCCCCAGCATTTT.

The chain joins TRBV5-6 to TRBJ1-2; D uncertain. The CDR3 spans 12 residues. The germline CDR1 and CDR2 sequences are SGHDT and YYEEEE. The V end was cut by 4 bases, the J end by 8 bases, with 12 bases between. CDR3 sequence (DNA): TGTGCCAGCAGCGGCCTGGGGTCGGGCTACACCTTC. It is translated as CASSGLGSGYTF.

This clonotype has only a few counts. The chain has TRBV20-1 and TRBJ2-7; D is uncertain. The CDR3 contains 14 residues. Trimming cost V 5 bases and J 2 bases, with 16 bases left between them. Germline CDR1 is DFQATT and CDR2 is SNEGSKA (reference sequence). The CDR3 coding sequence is TGCAGTGCTCCCCCCCCCTTCCAAACCTACGAGCAGTACTTC. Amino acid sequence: CSAPPPFQTYEQYF.

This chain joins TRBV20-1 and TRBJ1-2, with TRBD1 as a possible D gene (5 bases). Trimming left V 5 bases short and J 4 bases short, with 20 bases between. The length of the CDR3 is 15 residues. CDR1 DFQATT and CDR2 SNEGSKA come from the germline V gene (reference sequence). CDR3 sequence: CSAALLRQTAYGYTF. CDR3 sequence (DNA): TGCAGTGCTGCCCTTTTGAGGCAGACAGCCTATGGCTACACCTTC.

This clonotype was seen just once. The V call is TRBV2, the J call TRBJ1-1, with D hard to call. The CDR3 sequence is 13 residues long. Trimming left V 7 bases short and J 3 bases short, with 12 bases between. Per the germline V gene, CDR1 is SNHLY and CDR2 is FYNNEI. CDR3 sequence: CASKPQGDTEAFF. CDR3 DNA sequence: TGTGCCAGCAAGCCTCAAGGAGACACTGAAGCTTTCTTT.

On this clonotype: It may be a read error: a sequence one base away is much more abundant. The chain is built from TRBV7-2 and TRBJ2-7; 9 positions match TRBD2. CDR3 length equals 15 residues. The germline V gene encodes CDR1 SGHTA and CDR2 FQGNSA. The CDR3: CASSLVGLAGSEQSF. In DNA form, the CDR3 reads TGTGCCAGCAGCTTAGTAGGTCTAGCGGGATCCGAGCAGTCCTTC.

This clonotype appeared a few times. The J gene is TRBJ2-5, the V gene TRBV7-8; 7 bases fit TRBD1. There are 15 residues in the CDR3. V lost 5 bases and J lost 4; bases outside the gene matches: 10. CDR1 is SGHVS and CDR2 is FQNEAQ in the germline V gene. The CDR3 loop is CASSRFSRGTETQYF. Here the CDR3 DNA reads TGTGCCAGCAGCCGATTTTCCAGGGGGACAGAGACCCAGTACTTC. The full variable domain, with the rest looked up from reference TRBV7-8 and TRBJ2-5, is GAGVSQSPRYKVAKRGQDVALRCDPISGHVSLFWYQQALGQGPEFLTYFQNEAQLDKSGLPSDRFFAERPEGSVSTLKIQRTQQEDSAVYLCASSRFSRGTETQYFGPGTRLLVL.

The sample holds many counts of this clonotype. DNA for the CDR3: TGTGCCAGCAGCTCACAAGGACAGGGATTGGGGCAGCCCCAGCATTTT. Protein sequence: CASSSQGQGLGQPQHF. The chain carries TRBV6-6 and TRBJ1-5, with 8 bases matching TRBD1. Germline V CDR1 and CDR2: MNHNY, SVGAGI (reference sequence). The CDR3 spans 16 residues. The J segment lost 7 bases and the V segment lost 6 bases, leaving 14 bases of the junction unmatched.

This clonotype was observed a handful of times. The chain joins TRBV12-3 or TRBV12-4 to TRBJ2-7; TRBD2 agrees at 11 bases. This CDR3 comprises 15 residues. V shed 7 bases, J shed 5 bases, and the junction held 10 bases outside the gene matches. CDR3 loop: CASTPLAGGRDEQYF. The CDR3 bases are TGTGCCAGCACCCCGCTAGCGGGAGGAAGGGACGAGCAGTACTTC.

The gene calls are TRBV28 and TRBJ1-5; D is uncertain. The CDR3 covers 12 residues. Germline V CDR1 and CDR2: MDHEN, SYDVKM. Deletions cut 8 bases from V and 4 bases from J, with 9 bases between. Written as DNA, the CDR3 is TGTGCCAGCGTGGCAGCTAATCAGCCCCAGCATTTT. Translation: CASVAANQPQHF.

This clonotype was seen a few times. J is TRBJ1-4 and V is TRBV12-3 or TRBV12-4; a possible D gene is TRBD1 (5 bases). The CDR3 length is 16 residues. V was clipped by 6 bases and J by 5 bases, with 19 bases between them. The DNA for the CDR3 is TGTGCCAGCAGCCGCCGGACGCCCCGGGGGAATGAAAAACTGTTTTTT. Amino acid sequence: CASSRRTPRGNEKLFF.

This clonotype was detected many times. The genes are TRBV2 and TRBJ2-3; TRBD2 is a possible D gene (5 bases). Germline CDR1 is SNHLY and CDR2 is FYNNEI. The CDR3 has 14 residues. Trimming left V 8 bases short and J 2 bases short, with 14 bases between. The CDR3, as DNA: TGTGCCAGCCGCCCGAGGAGGTCCACAGATACGCAGTATTTT. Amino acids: CASRPRRSTDTQYF.

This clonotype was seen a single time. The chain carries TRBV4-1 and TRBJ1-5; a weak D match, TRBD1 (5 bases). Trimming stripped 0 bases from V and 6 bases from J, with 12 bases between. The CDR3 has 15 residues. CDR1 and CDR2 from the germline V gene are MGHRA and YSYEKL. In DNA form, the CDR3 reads TGCGCCAGCAGCCAAGAGGGGGGGAGGCGTCAGCCCCAGCATTTT. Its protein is CASSQEGGRRQPQHF.